Each of the 28 T cell receptor beta chains below was sequenced from the same sample in a study of somatic mutations in cytotoxic T cells in rheumatoid arthritis. This table comes from immunoSEQ multiplex PCR, and its TCRdb copy is limited to in-frame clones, with some not included. This table holds around 24,000 clones, over 80% found once. Sequencing was done on a sample of CD8+ T cells sorted from blood. The receptor source for this set is a man aged 45 to 65 in good health.

The chain combines TRBV19 with TRBJ1-2, with a tentative D call TRBD1 (5 bases). V lost 4 bases and J 6 bases, leaving 18 bases between the germline ends. This CDR3 region has 15 residues. Looked up from germline, CDR1 is LNHDA and CDR2 is SQIVND (reference sequence). For the CDR3, the DNA is TGTGCCAGTAGTAGGGTACAGGTCACCGGGGATGGCTACACCTTC. Translating gives CASSRVQVTGDGYTF.

Judged by abundance, this clone is medium-sized. The chain recombines TRBV7-6 with TRBJ1-1; TRBD1 might be the D (5 bases). Trimming took 0 bases from V and 1 from J, leaving 9 bases between them. This CDR3 is 15 amino acids long. Per germline, CDR1 SGHVS and CDR2 FNYEAQ. The CDR3 nucleotides read TGTGCCAGCAGCTTAGCGCTGGGGGGGAACACTGAAGCTTTCTTT. The encoded protein is CASSLALGGNTEAFF.

This rearrangement joins TRBV6-5 to TRBJ2-5; the D gene could be TRBD1 or TRBD2 (5 bases each). Germline assignment: CDR1 MNHEY and CDR2 SVGAGI. The length of the CDR3 is 15 residues. Trimming removed 0 bases from V and 5 bases from J, with 13 bases in between. CDR3 coding DNA: TGTGCCAGCAGTTACTCTAGCCCTCGGGGCGAGACCCAGTACTTC. Its translation is CASSYSSPRGETQYF.

This clone has more than one count but fewer than ten. The chain joins TRBV4-1 to TRBJ1-2; 9 nucleotides line up with TRBD1. J lost 2 bases, V lost 3 bases, and 4 bases had no gene match. Germline V gives CDR1 MGHRA, CDR2 YSYEKL. This CDR3 region has 15 residues. CDR3 DNA: TGCGCCAGCAGCCACCGACAGGGGGGGAACTATGGCTACACCTTC. Translation gives CASSHRQGGNYGYTF.

V gene TRBV4-1 combines with J gene TRBJ1-3; D is possibly TRBD1 (6 bases). Germline CDR1 is MGHRA and CDR2 is YSYEKL. CDR3 length: 15 amino acids. V was trimmed by 4 bases and J by 4 bases, leaving 14 bases between them. The CDR3 protein is CASSPTDRTGNTIYF. In nucleotides, the CDR3 is TGCGCCAGCAGCCCTACCGACAGGACCGGAAACACCATATATTTT.

The V call is TRBV29-1, the J call TRBJ2-7, with D perhaps being TRBD1 or TRBD2 (5 bases each). V gave up 4 bases and J gave up 1 base, with 11 bases separating them. CDR1 is SQVTM, CDR2 ANQGSEA, per germline. The CDR3 is 13 residues long. The CDR3, as DNA: TGCAGCGTTGTCGGGACGGATTCCTACGAGCAGTACTTC. It specifies CSVVGTDSYEQYF.

This clone was recorded once. The chain couples TRBV7-9 to TRBJ2-2, with D possibly matching TRBD1 (5 bases). V was shortened by 4 bases and J by 4 bases, with 13 bases between the two germline ends. This CDR3 contains 15 residues. The germline gives CDR1 SEHNR, CDR2 FQNEAQ (reference sequence). In DNA, the CDR3 is TGTGCCAGCAGCTCGAGACAGTCCGGCACCGGGGAGCTGTTTTTT. Amino acids: CASSSRQSGTGELFF.

The chain recombines TRBV5-6 with TRBJ2-7; perhaps TRBD1 as D (5 bases). Per germline, CDR1 SGHDT and CDR2 YYEEEE. V lost 0 bases and J 2 bases, leaving 9 bases between the germline ends. The length of the CDR3 is 14 residues. The CDR3 protein is CASSLGQITYEQYF. The CDR3 nucleotides are TGTGCCAGCAGCTTGGGACAGATAACCTACGAGCAGTACTTC.

This rearrangement joins TRBV2 to TRBJ2-7; D is unclear. Germline CDR1 is SNHLY and CDR2 is FYNNEI. There are 16 residues in the CDR3. Deletions cut 0 bases from V and 2 bases from J, with 14 bases between. The CDR3 region is CASSEAAFSLTYEQYF. The CDR3 DNA reads TGTGCCAGCAGTGAAGCTGCGTTCAGTCTTACCTACGAGCAGTACTTC.

In nucleotides, the CDR3 is TGTGCCAGCAGCGGTGGACGGGACAGGGGGCCGAGTTCAAGAGAGACCCAGTACTTC. It codes for CASSGGRDRGPSSRETQYF. This chain links TRBV13 with TRBJ2-5; 12 bases match TRBD1. Germline values: CDR1 PRHDT, CDR2 FYEKMQ (reference sequence). This CDR3 comprises 19 residues. Germline trimming cut 5 bases from V and 4 bases from J; bases unmatched to any gene: 17.

In its sample, this clone was seen a few times. The rearrangement links TRBV10-1 to TRBJ1-1, with D hard to call. Germline CDR1 and CDR2: WNHNN and SYGVQD (reference sequence). V dropped 6 bases and J dropped 3 bases, with 14 bases sitting between them. The CDR3 sequence is 14 residues long. CDR3 amino acids: CASRKTGEDTEAFF. Written as DNA, the CDR3 is TGCGCCAGCAGGAAAACCGGGGAGGACACTGAAGCTTTCTTT.

The V call is TRBV27, the J call TRBJ2-7; 7 positions match TRBD2. The V segment lost 3 bases and the J segment 7 bases; nucleotides outside the gene matches: 3. The CDR3 covers 12 residues. CDR1 and CDR2 (germline): MNHEY, SMNVEV (reference sequence). The CDR3, as DNA: TGTGCCAGCAGTTTTGGAGCGGGAGAGCAGTACTTC. Amino acid sequence: CASSFGAGEQYF.

The chain couples TRBV5-1 to TRBJ2-7; a weak D match, TRBD1 (5 bases). This CDR3 is built from 14 residues. V lost 0 bases and J lost 3, with 10 bases in between. CDR1 and CDR2 from the germline V gene are SGHRS and YFSETQ. The CDR3 region has the DNA TGCGCCAGCAGCTTGGCCCCAGGGTACTACGAGCAGTACTTC. The encoded protein is CASSLAPGYYEQYF.

The chain joins TRBV13 to TRBJ2-3; TRBD1 might be the D (6 bases). Germline V lookup: CDR1 PRHDT, CDR2 FYEKMQ (reference sequence). V was clipped by 5 bases and J by 2 bases, with 14 bases between them. The CDR3 runs to 15 residues. This CDR3 is CASSRDRPDTDTQYF. The CDR3 DNA is TGTGCCAGCAGCAGAGACAGGCCAGACACAGATACGCAGTATTTT.

The J gene is TRBJ1-3, the V gene TRBV9, with D perhaps TRBD1 (6 bases). Trimming cost V 4 bases and J 1 base, with 18 bases left between them. The CDR3 totals 17 residues. CDR1 is SGDLS and CDR2 is YYNGEE in the germline V gene. The CDR3 loop reads CASSPQGHSSSGNTIYF. CDR3 coding DNA: TGTGCCAGCAGCCCCCAGGGACACTCGTCGTCTGGAAACACCATATATTTT. Using reference TRBV9 and TRBJ1-3 for the parts outside the CDR3, the full variable domain is DSGVTQTPKHLITATGQRVTLRCSPRSGDLSVYWYQQSLDQGLQFLIQYYNGEERAKGNILERFSAQQFPDLHSELNLSSLELGDSALYFCASSPQGHSSSGNTIYFGEGSWLTVV.

This clone was recorded only once. This sequence joins TRBV19 and TRBJ2-1; TRBD1 aligns across 8 bases. With 5 bases clipped from V and 5 bases from J, the junction kept 8 bases outside the gene matches. The germline gives CDR1 LNHDA, CDR2 SQIVND (reference sequence). The length of the CDR3 is 15 residues. DNA for the CDR3: TGTGCCAGTAGTCCGGACAGGGTAATTCACAATGAGCAGTTCTTC. Protein sequence: CASSPDRVIHNEQFF. The variable domain in full, completed from reference TRBV19 and TRBJ2-1, reads DGGITQSPKYLFRKEGQNVTLSCEQNLNHDAMYWYRQDPGQGLRLIYYSQIVNDFQKGDIAEGYSVSREKKESFPLTVTSAQKNPTAFYLCASSPDRVIHNEQFFGPGTRLTVL.

V is TRBV6-8 and J is TRBJ2-1, with 8 bases matching TRBD2. CDR3 length: 15 residues. Looked up from germline, CDR1 is MNHGY and CDR2 is SAAAGT. The V gene end was trimmed by 4 bases and the J gene end by 9 bases; junction bases not matched to a gene: 11. Here the CDR3 reads CASSSQREQECEQFF. DNA for the CDR3: TGTGCCAGCAGTTCCCAGCGGGAGCAGGAGTGTGAGCAGTTCTTC.

The rearrangement links TRBV2 to TRBJ2-2, with 7 bases identical to TRBD1. CDR3 length: 14 residues. CDR1 and CDR2 (germline): SNHLY, FYNNEI. J lost 6 bases, V lost 7 bases, and 8 bases had no gene match. CDR3 in amino acids: CASNTAQGAGELFF. DNA of the CDR3: TGTGCCAGCAATACAGCCCAGGGGGCCGGGGAGCTGTTTTTT. Based on the CDR3 plus reference TRBV2 and TRBJ2-2, the full variable domain is EPEVTQTPSHQVTQMGQEVILRCVPISNHLYFYWYRQILGQKVEFLVSFYNNEISEKSEIFDDQFSVERPDGSNFTLKIRSTKLEDSAMYFCASNTAQGAGELFFGEGSRLTVL.

V usage is TRBV5-4 and J usage is TRBJ1-1; D unclear. V was trimmed by 2 bases and J by 0 bases, leaving 8 bases between them. Germline values: CDR1 SGHNT, CDR2 YYREEE (reference sequence). This CDR3 is built from 14 residues. The CDR3 here is CASSLRLLNTEAFF. The CDR3, as DNA: TGTGCCAGCAGCTTAAGGCTCCTGAACACTGAAGCTTTCTTT.

The CDR3 reads CASSPRGFIRYGYTF. The CDR3 DNA sequence: TGTGCCAGCAGCCCCAGGGGGTTCATAAGATATGGCTACACCTTC. The rearrangement uses TRBV11-3 and TRBJ1-2; TRBD1 agrees at 7 bases. V was clipped by 5 bases and J by 5 bases; unmatched bases: 11. Germline-derived CDR1 and CDR2 are SGHNT and YENEEA. This CDR3 comprises 15 residues.

The CDR3 bases are TGTGCCAGTAGTATGGTGGTAGGGAACTACGAGCAGTACTTC. Translation gives CASSMVVGNYEQYF. This chain uses TRBV19 with TRBJ2-7; D ambiguous. Germline assignment: CDR1 LNHDA and CDR2 SQIVND (reference sequence). The CDR3 totals 14 residues. The V and J ends lost 3 bases and 3 bases respectively, with 12 bases between them.

CDR3 amino acids: CASSVGGGRGLGNEQFF. CDR3 nucleotides: TGTGCCAGCAGCGTAGGAGGTGGCAGGGGGCTTGGGAATGAGCAGTTCTTC. The V call is TRBV9, the J call TRBJ2-1; 8 bases align to TRBD1. The CDR3 is 17 amino acids. CDR1 SGDLS and CDR2 YYNGEE come from the germline V gene. V lost 0 bases, J lost 7 bases, and 12 bases stayed unmatched.

The rearrangement joins TRBV5-5 to TRBJ2-2; possibly TRBD1 for D (6 bases). Trimming cost V 3 bases and J 4 bases, with 10 bases left between them. The CDR3 has 14 amino acids. Germline CDR1 and CDR2: SGHKS and YYEKEE (reference sequence). In DNA form, the CDR3 reads TGTGCCAGCAGCTCAAACAGGGTCACCGGGGAGCTGTTTTTT. It codes for CASSSNRVTGELFF.

The rearrangement links TRBV9 to TRBJ1-2, with D possibly TRBD1 on 6 matching bases. Germline V gives CDR1 SGDLS, CDR2 YYNGEE. CDR3 length: 12 amino acids. Trimming removed 2 bases at V and 8 bases at J, with 10 bases between. The CDR3 region is CASSVGARGYTF. The CDR3 bases are TGTGCCAGCAGCGTGGGGGCGAGGGGCTACACCTTC.

The chain recombines TRBV7-9 with TRBJ1-1; 7 nucleotides agree with TRBD1. Germline V CDR1 and CDR2: SEHNR, FQNEAQ (reference sequence). J was trimmed by 0 bases and V by 4 bases; bases with no gene match: 2. This CDR3 contains 14 residues. In nucleotides, the CDR3 is TGTGCCAGCAGCTACGGACAGGTGAACACTGAAGCTTTCTTT. The encoded protein is CASSYGQVNTEAFF.

The gene calls are TRBV6-5 and TRBJ1-1; D is unclear. Per germline, CDR1 MNHEY and CDR2 SVGAGI. The CDR3 covers 15 residues. V lost 0 bases and J 0 bases, leaving 8 bases between the germline ends. CDR3 coding DNA: TGTGCCAGCAGTTACTCGGACGGAGTGAACACTGAAGCTTTCTTT. Protein sequence: CASSYSDGVNTEAFF.

A note on this clone: At one end the junction does not follow the germline gene, possibly because of a read error. The chain has TRBV29-1 and TRBJ1-1; 12 positions agree with TRBD1. The length of the CDR3 is 11 residues. CDR1 SQVTM and CDR2 ANQGSEA come from the germline V gene. This CDR3 is CSVAPGQGASF. CDR3 coding DNA: TGCAGCGTAGCACCGGGACAGGGGGCTTCCTTT.

Comment on this clone: The junction does not match germline at one end; this may be a read error. The rearrangement joins TRBV30 to TRBJ2-4, with 8 bases matching TRBD2. This CDR3 has 16 amino acids. CDR1 GTSNPN and CDR2 SVGIG come from the germline V gene (reference sequence). The CDR3 sequence is CAGRNPEAGDVDIQYF. For the CDR3, the DNA is TGTGCCGGGAGGAACCCAGAAGCGGGAGATGTAGACATTCAGTACTTC.